This T cell receptor (beta chain) originates from a study of identical twins. Template switching added a universal primer site; cDNA carried unique molecular identifiers. TCRdb passed the 5' RACE reads through MiXCR, listing each CDR3 protein once. The sample yields under 900,000 distinct CDR3 sequences, approximately 13% seen once. The CDR3 runs to 15 residues. Germline assignment: CDR1 MNHEY and CDR2 SMNVEV (reference sequence). V was trimmed by 4 bases and J by 0 bases, leaving 13 bases between them. The data were also submitted as part of a second study, on yellow fever vaccine responses in identical twins.

Sample: PBMCs. The V call is TRBV27, the J call TRBJ2-7; possible D gene TRBD2, 5 bases. The receptor comes from a young woman in good health. CDR3 loop: CASSSLPGNSYEQYF. CDR3 nucleotide sequence: TGTGCCAGCAGTTCCCTTCCCGGGAACTCCTACGAGCAGTACTTC.